The 6 T cell receptor beta chains below come from one sample, sequenced in a study of spatial heterogeneity in lung cancer. Study observations and caveats: The number of expanded tumor alpha and beta chains correlated with mutation number.

Time point meaning: sample taken at primary tumor resection. No antigens are known for them. MiXCR was run by TCRdb on the 5' RACE reads, yielding one entry per CDR3 protein. The data contain about 9,200 distinct CDR3 sequences, 6.5% to 9% of them seen just once; the ten biggest clones take up over 20%. Sample: lung tumor tissue, taken at surgery. Receptors were obtained from a male donor with early-stage non-small cell lung cancer.

By proportion, this clonotype is medium-sized. The V call is TRBV12-3 or TRBV12-4, the J call TRBJ2-5; D is ambiguous. Trimming took 4 bases from V and 7 from J, leaving 13 bases between them. The CDR3 length is 13 residues. Written as DNA, the CDR3 is TGTGCCAGCAGTTCGGACGCTCGTGGGACCCAGTACTTC. It is translated as CASSSDARGTQYF.

The V and J genes are TRBV7-2 and TRBJ2-2; D gene ambiguous. Trimming took 5 bases from V and 6 from J, leaving 10 bases between them. The CDR3 is 13 residues long. The V gene's germline CDR1 is SGHTA and CDR2 FQGNSA. CDR3 coding DNA: TGTGCCAGCAGCGAAGTGGGCCCCGGGGAGCTGTTTTTT. It codes for CASSEVGPGELFF. Variable domain in full (rest from reference TRBV7-2 and TRBJ2-2): GAGVSQSPSNKVTEKGKDVELRCDPISGHTALYWYRQSLGQGLEFLIYFQGNSAPDKSGLPSDRFSAERTGGSVSTLTIQRTQQEDSAVYLCASSEVGPGELFFGEGSRLTVL.

This clonotype occurred many times. V is TRBV27 and J is TRBJ2-2, with a tentative D call TRBD1 (6 bases). The V and J ends lost 4 bases and 0 bases respectively, with 12 bases between them. CDR3 length: 16 amino acids. Germline V gene data show CDR1 as MNHEY and CDR2 as SMNVEV (reference sequence). The CDR3 is CASSSYRDTNTGELFF. CDR3 DNA: TGTGCCAGCAGTTCATACCGGGACACGAACACCGGGGAGCTGTTTTTT.

This clonotype has just a few counts. The rearrangement links TRBV27 to TRBJ1-6; 9 bases agree with TRBD1. J lost 10 bases, V lost 5 bases, and 6 bases had no gene match. The CDR3 sequence is 14 residues long. Looked up from germline, CDR1 is MNHEY and CDR2 is SMNVEV (reference sequence). CDR3 sequence reads: CASSKQGAVSPLHF. CDR3 coding DNA: TGTGCCAGCAGTAAACAGGGGGCAGTGTCACCCCTCCACTTT.

The sample holds many counts of this clonotype. V gene TRBV11-3 combines with J gene TRBJ2-1; 13 bases match TRBD2. CDR1 and CDR2 (germline): SGHNT, YENEEA. The CDR3 loop spans 16 amino acids. Trimming cost V 1 base and J 6 bases; bases outside gene matches: 3. In DNA form, the CDR3 reads TGTGCCAGCAGCTTAGGTACTAGCGGGAGGGCCAATGAGCAGTTCTTC. It yields the protein CASSLGTSGRANEQFF.

In its sample, this clonotype was seen many times. This chain links TRBV28 with TRBJ1-5; D call uncertain. The CDR3 has 12 residues. V lost 2 bases, J lost 6 bases, and 5 bases lay in between. Germline V gene data show CDR1 as MDHEN and CDR2 as SYDVKM. CDR3 residues: CASSLRGQPQHF. The CDR3 nucleotides are TGTGCCAGCAGTTTAAGAGGTCAGCCCCAGCATTTT.